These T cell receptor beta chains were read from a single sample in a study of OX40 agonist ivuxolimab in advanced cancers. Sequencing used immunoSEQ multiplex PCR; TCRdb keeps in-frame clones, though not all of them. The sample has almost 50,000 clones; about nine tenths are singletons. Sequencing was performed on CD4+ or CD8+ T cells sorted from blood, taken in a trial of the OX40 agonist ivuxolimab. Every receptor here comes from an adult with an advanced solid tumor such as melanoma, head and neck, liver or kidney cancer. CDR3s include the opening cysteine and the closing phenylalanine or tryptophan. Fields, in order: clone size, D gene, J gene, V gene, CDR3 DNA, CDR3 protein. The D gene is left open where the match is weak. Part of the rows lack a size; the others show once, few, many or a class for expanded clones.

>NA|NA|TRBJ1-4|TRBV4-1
TGCGCCAGCAGCCAAGAAAGGGCAGCGAATGAAAAACTGTTTTTT
CASSQERAANEKLFF
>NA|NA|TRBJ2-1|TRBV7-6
TGTGCCAGCAGCTTATACGGCAATGAGCAGTTCTTC
CASSLYGNEQFF
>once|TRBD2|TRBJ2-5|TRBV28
TGTGCCAGCAGCAACGGACTAGCGGGAGTAGAGACCCAGTACTTC
CASSNGLAGVETQYF
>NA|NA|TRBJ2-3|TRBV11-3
TGTGCCAGCAGCTGGGGAGGACACGCCACAGATACGCAGTATTTT
CASSWGGHATDTQYF
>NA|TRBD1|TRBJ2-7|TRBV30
TGTGCCTGGAGTGATCCCCAACGACAGGGGACCTACGAGCAGTACTTC
CAWSDPQRQGTYEQYF
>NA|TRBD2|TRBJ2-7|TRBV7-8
TGTGCCAGCAGCATATTTAGCGGGGGGGCATACGAGCAGTACTTC
CASSIFSGGAYEQYF
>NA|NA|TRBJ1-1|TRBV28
TGTGCCAGCAGTTCCCAACCTACGCTCAAAGCTTTCTTT
CASSSQPTLKAFF
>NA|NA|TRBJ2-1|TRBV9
TGTGCCAGCAGCGCCTCCGGGGACCGGAGGAGCGCCTACAATGAGCAGTTCTTC
CASSASGDRRSAYNEQFF
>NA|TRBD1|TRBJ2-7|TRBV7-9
TGTGCCAGCAGCTTGGACAGGTACTACGAGCAGTACTTC
CASSLDRYYEQYF
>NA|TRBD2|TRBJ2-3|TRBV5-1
TGCGCCAGCAGCTTGAGGCGGGGGTCCACAGATACGCAGTATTTT
CASSLRRGSTDTQYF
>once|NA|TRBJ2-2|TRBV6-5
TGTGCCAGCAGTTACCTTGCGAACACCGGGGAGCTGTTTTTT
CASSYLANTGELFF
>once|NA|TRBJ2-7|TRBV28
TGTGCCAGCAGTTTACCCAGGGCTCCATACGAGCAGTACTTC
CASSLPRAPYEQYF
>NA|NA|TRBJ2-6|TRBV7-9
TGTGCCAGCAGCTCACAGGGAAGGACTGGGGCCAACGTCCTGACTTTC
CASSSQGRTGANVLTF
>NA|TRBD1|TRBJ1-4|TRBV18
TGTGCCAGCTCACCAACAGGGGTTAAAAAACTGTTTTTT
CASSPTGVKKLFF
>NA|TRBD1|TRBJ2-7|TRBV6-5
TGTGCCAGCAGTTTTGGGGACAGGGGTTACGAGCAGTACTTC
CASSFGDRGYEQYF
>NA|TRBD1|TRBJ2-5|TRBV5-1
TGCGCCAGCAGCTTGGTGACAGGGATAGGAGAGACCCAGTACTTC
CASSLVTGIGETQYF
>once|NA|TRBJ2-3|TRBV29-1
TGCAGCGTTGTTCTGCGGACGGATAGCACAGATACGCAGTATTTT
CSVVLRTDSTDTQYF
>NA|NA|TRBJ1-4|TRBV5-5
TGTGCCAGCAGCCAGAAGGGATTTTTCGCCGCAACTAATGAAAAACTGTTTTTT
CASSQKGFFAATNEKLFF
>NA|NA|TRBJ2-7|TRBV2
TGTGCCAGCAAGATTTATCAGGGCTCCTACGAGCAGTACTTC
CASKIYQGSYEQYF
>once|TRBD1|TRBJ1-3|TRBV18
TGTGCCAGCTCACTCGCCGGGACAGTACCATTATTCTCTGGAAACACCATATATTTT
CASSLAGTVPLFSGNTIYF
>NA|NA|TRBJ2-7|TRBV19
TGTGCCAGTAGTTCGGATAACAGGGACTCCTACGAGCAGTACTTC
CASSSDNRDSYEQYF
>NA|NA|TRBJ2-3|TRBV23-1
TGCGCCAGCAGTACCTTCCCGGGACATCAAAGCACAGATGCGCAGTATTTT
CASSTFPGHQSTDAQYF
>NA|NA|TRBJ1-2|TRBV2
TGTGCCAGCGGGGAGAGATATGGCTACACCTTC
CASGERYGYTF
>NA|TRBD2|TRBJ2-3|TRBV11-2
TGTGCCAGCAGCTTAGATAAGGCGGGACTAGCGGGAGGCACAGATACGCAGTATTTT
CASSLDKAGLAGGTDTQYF
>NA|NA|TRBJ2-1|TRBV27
TGTGCCAGCAGTTTAGGAACAGCCCCCTACAATGAGCAGTTCTTC
CASSLGTAPYNEQFF
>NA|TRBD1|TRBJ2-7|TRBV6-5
TGTGCCAGCAGACTCGGGACAGGTAGAGGCGAGCAGTACTTC
CASRLGTGRGEQYF
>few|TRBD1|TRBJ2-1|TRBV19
TGTGCCAGTAACAAGGGACAGAGCTCCTACAATGAGCAGTTCTTC
CASNKGQSSYNEQFF
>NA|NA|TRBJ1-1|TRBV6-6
TGTGCCAGCAGTTACTCCACCGGGGATACTGAAGCTTTCTTT
CASSYSTGDTEAFF
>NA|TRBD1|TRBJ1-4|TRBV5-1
TGCGCCAGCAGCGCCACAGGGGGAAGTAATGAAAAACTGTTTTTT
CASSATGGSNEKLFF
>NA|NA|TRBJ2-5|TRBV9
TGTGCCAGCAGCCACGATTCTGGGGTAGGAGAGACCCAGTACTTC
CASSHDSGVGETQYF
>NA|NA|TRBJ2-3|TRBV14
TGTGCCAGCAGCCTATACGGCACAGATACGCAGTATTTT
CASSLYGTDTQYF
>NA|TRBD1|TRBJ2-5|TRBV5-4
TGTGCCAGCAGCCCGGACAGGCTCCTATCCCAAGAGACCCAGTACTTC
CASSPDRLLSQETQYF
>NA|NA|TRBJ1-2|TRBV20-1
TGCAGTGCTACCGACAACTATGGCTACACCTTC
CSATDNYGYTF
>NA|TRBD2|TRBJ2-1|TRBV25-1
TGTGCCAGCAGTGAGCCCGGGGAGGGGAATGAGCAGTTCTTC
CASSEPGEGNEQFF
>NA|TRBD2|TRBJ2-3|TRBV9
TGTGCCAGCAGCACCGGGACTAGCGGAGTTCCACAGTATTTT
CASSTGTSGVPQYF
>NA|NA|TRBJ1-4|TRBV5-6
TGTGCCAGCAGCCCGTATGGCCGACAGGAGGACGAAAAACTGTTTTTT
CASSPYGRQEDEKLFF
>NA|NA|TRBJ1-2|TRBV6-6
TGTGCCAGCAGTGAGAATACAGGGATCGGCTACACCTTC
CASSENTGIGYTF
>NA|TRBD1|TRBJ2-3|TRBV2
TGTGCCAGCTCTTGGCCCAGGGGGGGGACAGGGACAGATACGCAGTATTTT
CASSWPRGGTGTDTQYF
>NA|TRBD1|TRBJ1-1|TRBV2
TGTGCCAGCAGCGTCACAGGGGGCATGAACACTGAAGCTTTCTTT
CASSVTGGMNTEAFF
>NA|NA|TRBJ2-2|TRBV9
TGTGCCAGCAGCCCGGACTATATGAACACCGGGGAGCTGTTTTTT
CASSPDYMNTGELFF
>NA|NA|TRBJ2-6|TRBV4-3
TGCGCCAGCAGCCCCGCAGTAGGTACTGGGGCCAACGTCCTGACTTTC
CASSPAVGTGANVLTF
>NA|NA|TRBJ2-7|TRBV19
TGTGCCAGTAGTATCTCTGGGGCCACCTACGAGCAGTACTTC
CASSISGATYEQYF
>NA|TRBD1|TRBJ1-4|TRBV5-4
TGTGCCAGCAGCTTGGAAACAGGGGGGGAGAGTAGACTGTTTTTT
CASSLETGGESRLFF
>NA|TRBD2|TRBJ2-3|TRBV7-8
TGTGCCAGCAGCGCAGGACTAGCGGGTAACACAGATACGCAGTATTTT
CASSAGLAGNTDTQYF
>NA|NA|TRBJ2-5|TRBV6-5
TGTGCCAGCAGCCACCATCGAGAGACCCAGTACTTC
CASSHHRETQYF